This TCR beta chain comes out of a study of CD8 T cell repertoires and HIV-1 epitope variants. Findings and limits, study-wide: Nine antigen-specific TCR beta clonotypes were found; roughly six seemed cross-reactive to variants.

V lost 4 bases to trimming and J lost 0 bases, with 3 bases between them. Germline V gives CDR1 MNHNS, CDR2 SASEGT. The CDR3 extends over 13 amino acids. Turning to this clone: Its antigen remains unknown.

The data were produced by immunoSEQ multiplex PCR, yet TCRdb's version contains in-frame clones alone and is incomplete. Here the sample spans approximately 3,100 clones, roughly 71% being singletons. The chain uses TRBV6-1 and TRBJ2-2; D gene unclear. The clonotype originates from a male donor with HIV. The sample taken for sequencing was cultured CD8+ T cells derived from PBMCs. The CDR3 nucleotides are TGTGCCAGCAGTGCCGCGAACACCGGGGAGCTGTTTTTT. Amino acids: CASSAANTGELFF.